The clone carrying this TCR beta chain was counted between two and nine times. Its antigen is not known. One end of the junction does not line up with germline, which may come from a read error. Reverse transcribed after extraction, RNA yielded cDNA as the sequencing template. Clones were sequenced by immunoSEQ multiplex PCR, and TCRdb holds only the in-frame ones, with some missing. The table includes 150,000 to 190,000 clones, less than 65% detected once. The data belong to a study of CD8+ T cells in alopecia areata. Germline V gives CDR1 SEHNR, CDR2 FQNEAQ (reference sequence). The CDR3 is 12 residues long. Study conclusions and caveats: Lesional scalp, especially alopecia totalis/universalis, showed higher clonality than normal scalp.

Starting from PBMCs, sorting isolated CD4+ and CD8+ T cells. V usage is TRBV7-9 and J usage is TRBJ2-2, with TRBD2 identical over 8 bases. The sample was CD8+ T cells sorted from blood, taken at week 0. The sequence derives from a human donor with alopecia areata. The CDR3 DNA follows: TGTGCCAGCAGCCTAGCGGGCGGGGAGCTGTTTTTT. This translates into CASSLAGGELFF.